The rows below give T cell receptor beta chains drawn from one sample of a study of T cell responses to AZD1222 COVID-19 vaccine. Method: immunoSEQ multiplex PCR; TCRdb's copy keeps in-frame clones and lacks some. The data contain 100,000 to 140,000 clones, around 90% of them singletons. Source: peripheral blood, taken on day 0 of AZD1222 vaccination. The receptors stem from an adult in good health. The CDR3 runs from the conserved cysteine through the conserved F or W.

v_gene,CDR3aa
TRBV18,CASSPRQGSGGNTIYF
TRBV12-5,CASGPGQGYGYTF
TRBV4-3,CASSPTGYEAEAFF
TRBV18,CASSPLTRGQPQHF
TRBV30,CAWNLWGVSSYNEQFF
TRBV6-1,CASSERLAGGSGGSYEQYF
TRBV10-3,CAIKGVHEQYF
TRBV4-3,CASSQGNEDQPQHF
TRBV2,CASSVTGLQGGAEAFF
TRBV7-8,CASSPVGLAGVYNEQFF
TRBV10-2,CASSDFDMPHTQYF
TRBV30,CAWSVLGAPGTQYF
TRBV30,CAWSISTPGGAEKLFF
TRBV15,CATSRQAGTYGYTF
TRBV24-1,CATSDFGQGGNEQFF
TRBV5-1,CASSHGQGRGNEQFF
TRBV24-1,CATSDLARGDTGELFF